This record concerns one T cell receptor (beta chain) sequence. Profiled with immunoSEQ multiplex PCR; TCRdb holds only in-frame clones, not every one. The sample includes 150,000 to 200,000 clones, roughly 95% of them seen just once. The entry originates in a study of control samples from healthy donors and cancer patients. CDR3 length equals 16 residues. Trimming at V came to 4 bases and at J to 1 base, leaving 7 bases not matched to a gene. Germline V CDR1 and CDR2: SGHRS, YFSETQ. The chain joins TRBV5-1 to TRBJ2-5, with TRBD2 identical over 10 bases. Sequenced: blood. This TCR was recovered from a woman in her twenties or thirties in good health. CDR3 nucleotide sequence: TGCGCCAGCAGCGTAGAGCGGGGGGGTATCCAAGAGACCCAGTACTTC. It encodes CASSVERGGIQETQYF.